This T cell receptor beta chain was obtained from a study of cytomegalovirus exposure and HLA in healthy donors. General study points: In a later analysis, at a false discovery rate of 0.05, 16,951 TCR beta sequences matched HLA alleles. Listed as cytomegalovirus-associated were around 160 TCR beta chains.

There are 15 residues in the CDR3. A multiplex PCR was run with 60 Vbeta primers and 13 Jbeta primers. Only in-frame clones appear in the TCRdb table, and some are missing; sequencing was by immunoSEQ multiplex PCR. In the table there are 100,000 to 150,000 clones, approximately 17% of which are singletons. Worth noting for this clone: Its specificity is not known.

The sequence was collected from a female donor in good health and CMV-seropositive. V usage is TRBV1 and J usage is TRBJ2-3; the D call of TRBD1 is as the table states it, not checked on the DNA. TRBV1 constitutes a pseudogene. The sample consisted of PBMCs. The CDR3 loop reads CTSSPRHTSTDTQYF. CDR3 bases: TGCACCAGCAGCCCCCGACACACTAGCACAGATACGCAGTATTTT.